Following are 10 T cell receptor beta chains from one sample sequenced in a study of blood T cell repertoires in COVID-19. Generated by immunoSEQ multiplex PCR, the TCRdb table keeps only in-frame clones and is missing some. The sample records about 57,000 clones, over 75% being singletons. Sample: peripheral blood. The receptors were gathered from a human donor in a cohort sampled during active COVID-19.

The chain employs TRBV5-1 and TRBJ2-2, with D hard to call. Germline V CDR1 and CDR2: SGHRS, YFSETQ. V was cut by 4 bases and J by 2 bases, with 6 bases left in between. The CDR3 sequence is 13 residues long. DNA of the CDR3: TGCGCCAGCAGCCTTAGAAACACCGGGGAGCTGTTTTTT. This gives the protein CASSLRNTGELFF.

The chain has TRBV7-3 and TRBJ2-7; TRBD1 agrees at 10 bases. The CDR3 has 14 residues. CDR1 and CDR2 (germline): SGHTA, FQGTGA. The V and J ends lost 4 bases and 6 bases, in that order; junction bases with no gene match: 6. The chain's CDR3 is CASSSGTGAFEQYF. The DNA for the CDR3 is TGTGCCAGCAGCTCCGGGACAGGGGCTTTCGAGCAGTACTTC.

The chain is built from TRBV14 and TRBJ2-7; possible D gene TRBD1, 6 bases. The CDR3 has 13 amino acids. Germline values: CDR1 SGHDN, CDR2 FVKESK. With 4 bases removed from V and 12 bases from J, the gap between germline ends came to 19 bases. Here the CDR3 DNA reads TGTGCCAGCAGCCCCATACGGCGACAGGACCTGTACTTC. Protein product: CASSPIRRQDLYF.

The rearrangement uses TRBV4-3 and TRBJ2-2, with a possible D match to TRBD1 (5 bases). Trimming removed 0 bases at V and 4 bases at J, with 9 bases between. This CDR3 is 15 amino acids long. Germline values: CDR1 LGHNA, CDR2 YSLEER. The DNA of the CDR3 is TGCGCCAGCAGCCAAGACAGGGTGCGCACCGGGGAGCTGTTTTTT. It is translated as CASSQDRVRTGELFF.

CDR3 protein: CASSARDRGIEAFF. CDR3 sequence (DNA): TGTGCCAGCAGCGCGCGGGACAGGGGAATTGAAGCTTTCTTT. This chain links TRBV7-9 with TRBJ1-1; 10 nucleotides align to TRBD1. Germline assignment: CDR1 SEHNR and CDR2 FQNEAQ (reference sequence). The V segment lost 5 bases and the J segment 7 bases; nucleotides outside the gene matches: 7. This CDR3 contains 14 residues.

The chain links TRBV2 to TRBJ2-3; TRBD1 is a possible D gene (6 bases). This CDR3 is 18 amino acids long. Trimming shortened V by 5 bases and J by 1 base, and 22 bases separated the two germline ends. CDR1 is SNHLY, CDR2 FYNNEI, per germline. CDR3 sequence (DNA): TGTGCCAGCAGTCCTCCCAGGGGCCTCCCGGGTGGCACAGATACGCAGTATTTT. Translating it yields CASSPPRGLPGGTDTQYF.

The chain employs TRBV18 and TRBJ2-2; D is uncertain. There are 15 residues in the CDR3. Germline V gene lookup returns CDR1 KGHSH and CDR2 LQKENI. V was cut by 2 bases and J by 6 bases, with 13 bases left in between. CDR3 loop: CASSPYPRSAGELFF. CDR3 DNA sequence: TGTGCCAGCTCACCATATCCCAGGTCGGCCGGGGAGCTGTTTTTT.

This chain links TRBV6-6 with TRBJ2-5; possible D gene TRBD2, 7 bases. This CDR3 has 14 amino acids. Germline CDR1 is MNHNY and CDR2 is SVGAGI (reference sequence). V lost 4 bases and J 5 bases, leaving 14 bases between the germline ends. In nucleotides, the CDR3 is TGTGCCAGCAGTTTGGGGAGGGGGTCGGAGACCCAGTACTTC. It translates to CASSLGRGSETQYF.

This clone was seen once. V is TRBV27 and J is TRBJ2-7; D perhaps matches TRBD1 (7 bases). This CDR3 is 14 amino acids long. V lost 6 bases to trimming and J lost 1 base, with 13 bases between them. CDR1 MNHEY and CDR2 SMNVEV come from the germline V gene (reference sequence). The CDR3 DNA follows: TGTGCCAGCAGACGACAGGGAGGTTCCTACGAGCAGTACTTC. Its protein product is CASRRQGGSYEQYF.

The genes are TRBV28 and TRBJ1-1; the D is unclear. Deletions cut 3 bases from V and 7 bases from J, with 12 bases between. CDR3 length: 13 residues. The V gene's germline CDR1 is MDHEN and CDR2 SYDVKM. In DNA, the CDR3 is TGTGCCAGCAGTTTGGGAGCGGGCCGTGAAGCTTTCTTT. Its translation: CASSLGAGREAFF.